This T cell receptor beta chain emerged from a study of T cell repertoires in cytomegalovirus infection. Background on the study: Indications of both CMV infection and matching HLA type were provided by public TCR beta signatures.

The germline CDR1 and CDR2 sequences are MGHRA and YSYEKL. The CDR3 is made up of 12 amino acids. With 0 bases removed from V and 8 bases from J, the gap between germline ends came to 7 bases. From the reads, TCRdb called clonotypes with MiXCR, one entry per CDR3 protein. The repertoire has about 530,000 distinct CDR3 sequences, about 26% of them found once; the top ten carry about 12%. Overall study results and limits: Individuals carrying CMV plus the relevant HLA were identified by cumulative frequency of public TCR beta families.

As to this clonotype: Antigen: not known.

The rearrangement uses TRBV4-1 and TRBJ1-1; D uncertain. The sequencing sample was made of PBMCs. The sequence derives from a human donor in good health (CMV status not recorded). Some clones in this sample may be carry-over from other donors' samples. CDR3: CASSQERGEAFF. DNA for the CDR3: TGCGCCAGCAGCCAAGAAAGAGGGGAAGCTTTCTTT.